The clone carrying this TCR beta chain came up many times. Generated by immunoSEQ multiplex PCR, the TCRdb table keeps only in-frame clones and is missing some. Among about 360,000 clones, 73% were seen once, and the ten largest hold roughly a tenth. The entry originates in a study of shared clonotypes between healthy human individuals. From germline, CDR1 is ENHRY and CDR2 SYGVKD. V gave up 2 bases and J gave up 4 bases, with 5 bases separating them. This CDR3 comprises 13 residues. The clonotype comes from a man aged 25-45 years in good health. V gene TRBV10-3 combines with J gene TRBJ2-2, with D unclear. The specimen sequenced was memory CD4+ T cells sorted from blood. Subset noted: CD45RA-negative fraction. CDR3 region: CAISEGPTGELFF. The CDR3 nucleotides read TGTGCCATCAGTGAGGGCCCCACCGGGGAGCTGTTTTTT.